This T cell receptor beta chain was observed in a study of CD4 T cells in relation to SARS-CoV-2 and coronaviruses. Study-level background: ViraFEST: roughly 10-day antigen culture of PBMCs, then TCR beta CDR3 sequencing. Crossreactive spike epitopes shared across donors were mapped to their HLA restriction.

CD4+ T cells from unexposed donors were obtained before the COVID-19 pandemic (2011-2018). After ten to eleven days of culture, CD4+ T cells were isolated. Cells permitting, SARS-CoV-2 S/N and four cold-coronavirus spikes were tested on unexposed-donor CD4+ T cells. Half the medium was replaced with IL-2 medium on days 3 and 7. This clone was recorded only once. Its antigen is not identified. V trimming: 3 bases; J trimming: 5 bases; junction bases outside the gene matches: 8. CDR3 length: 17 amino acids. Germline loops: CDR1 SGHTA, CDR2 FQGNSA. TCRdb keeps only in-frame clones here, not all; method: immunoSEQ multiplex PCR. The sample contains about 19,000 clones, approximately 80% of which appear only once.

This sequence joins TRBV7-2 and TRBJ2-3; 13 bases line up with TRBD2. Sequencing was performed on CD4+ T cells from PBMCs, cultured in vitro. This TCR was sampled from a human donor in good health. The CDR3 nucleotides are TGTGCCAGCAGCTTGGAAACTAGCGGGAGGGGTTTAGATACGCAGTATTTT. Translating it yields CASSLETSGRGLDTQYF.